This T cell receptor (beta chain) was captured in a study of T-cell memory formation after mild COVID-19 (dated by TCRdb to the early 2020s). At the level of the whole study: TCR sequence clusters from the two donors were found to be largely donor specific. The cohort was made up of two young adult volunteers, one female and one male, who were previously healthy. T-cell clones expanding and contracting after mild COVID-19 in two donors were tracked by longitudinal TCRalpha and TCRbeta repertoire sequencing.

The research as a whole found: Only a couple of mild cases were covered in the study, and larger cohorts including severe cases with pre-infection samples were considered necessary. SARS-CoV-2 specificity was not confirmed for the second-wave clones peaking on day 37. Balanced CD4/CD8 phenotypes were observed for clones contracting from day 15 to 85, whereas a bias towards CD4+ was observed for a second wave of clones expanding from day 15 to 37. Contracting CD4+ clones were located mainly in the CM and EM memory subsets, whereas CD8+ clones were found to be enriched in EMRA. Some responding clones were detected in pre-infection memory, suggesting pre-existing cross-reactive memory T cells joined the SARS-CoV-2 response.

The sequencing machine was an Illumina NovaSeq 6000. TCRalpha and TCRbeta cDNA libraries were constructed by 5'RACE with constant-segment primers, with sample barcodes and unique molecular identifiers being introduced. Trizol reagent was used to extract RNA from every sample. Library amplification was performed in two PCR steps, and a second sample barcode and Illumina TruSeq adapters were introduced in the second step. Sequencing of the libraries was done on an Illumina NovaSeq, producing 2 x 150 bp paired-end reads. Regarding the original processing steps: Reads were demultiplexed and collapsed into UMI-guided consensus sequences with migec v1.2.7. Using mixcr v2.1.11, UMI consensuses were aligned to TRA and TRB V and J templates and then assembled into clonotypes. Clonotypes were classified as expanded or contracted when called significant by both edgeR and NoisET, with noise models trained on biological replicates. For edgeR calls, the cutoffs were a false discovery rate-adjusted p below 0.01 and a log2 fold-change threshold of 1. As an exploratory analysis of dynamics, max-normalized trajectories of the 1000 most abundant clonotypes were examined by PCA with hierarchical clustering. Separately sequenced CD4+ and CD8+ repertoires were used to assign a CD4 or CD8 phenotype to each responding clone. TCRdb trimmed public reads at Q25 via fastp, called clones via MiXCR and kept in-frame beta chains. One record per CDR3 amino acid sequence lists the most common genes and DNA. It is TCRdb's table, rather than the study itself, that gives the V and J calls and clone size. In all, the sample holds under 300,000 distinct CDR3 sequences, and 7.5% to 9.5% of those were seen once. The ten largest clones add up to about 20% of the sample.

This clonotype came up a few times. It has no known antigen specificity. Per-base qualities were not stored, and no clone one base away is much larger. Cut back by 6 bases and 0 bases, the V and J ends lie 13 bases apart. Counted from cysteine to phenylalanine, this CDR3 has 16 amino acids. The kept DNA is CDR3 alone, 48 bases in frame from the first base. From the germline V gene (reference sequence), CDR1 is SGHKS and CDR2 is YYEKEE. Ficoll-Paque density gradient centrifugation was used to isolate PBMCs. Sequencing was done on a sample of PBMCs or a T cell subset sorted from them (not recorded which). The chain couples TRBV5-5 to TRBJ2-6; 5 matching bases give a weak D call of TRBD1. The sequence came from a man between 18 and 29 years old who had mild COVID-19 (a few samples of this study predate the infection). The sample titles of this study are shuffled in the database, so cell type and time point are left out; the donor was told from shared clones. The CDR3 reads CASTLQVSSGANVLTF. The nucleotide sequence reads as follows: TGTGCCAGCACCTTACAGGTCAGCTCTGGGGCCAACGTCCTGACTTTC.